What follows are 17 T cell receptor beta chains derived from one specimen sequenced in a study of T cell clusters in autoimmune cytopenias. Multiplex touch-down PCR amplified TRB using TRB-A and TRB-B pools in one tube. Each CDR3 protein gets one entry in TCRdb, which reprocessed the multiplex PCR reads and gives no DNA. This repertoire comprises approximately 7,700 distinct CDR3 sequences; its ten largest clones make up about 22%. Tens of thousands of genome equivalents of blood DNA were amplified for TRB. These data also formed part of another study, on T cell repertoires in aging, cancer and after chemotherapy.

Sequenced material: peripheral blood. These receptors were taken from a human donor in good health.

The genes are TRBV5-4 and TRBJ1-2; TCRdb selects TRBD1, and the lack of DNA leaves this call unchecked. This CDR3 is 16 amino acids long. Germline assignment: CDR1 SGHNT and CDR2 YYREEE (reference sequence). The CDR3 here is CASSSRTGGAPYGYTF.

This rearrangement joins TRBV28 to TRBJ2-6; TCRdb outputs TRBD2, but without DNA this stays unchecked. The CDR3 has 18 amino acids. Germline loops: CDR1 MDHEN, CDR2 SYDVKM. The CDR3 region is CASTRTSGGAAGANVLTF.

CDR3 loop: CAWNKDGFSGNTIYF. The rearrangement uses TRBV30 and TRBJ1-3. The germline CDR1 and CDR2 sequences are GTSNPN and SVGIG (reference sequence). CDR3 length equals 15 residues.

The rearrangement links TRBV7-2 to TRBJ2-3; TCRdb calls TRBD2, which cannot be checked without DNA. Germline loops: CDR1 SGHTA, CDR2 FQGNSA. This CDR3 has 14 amino acids. This CDR3 reads CASKTQRGTDTQYF.

This clonotype is labeled medium-sized based on frequency. The CDR3 sequence: CAYSLPRETQYF. The chain combines TRBV30 with TRBJ2-5. Per the germline V gene, CDR1 is GTSNPN and CDR2 is SVGIG (reference sequence). The CDR3 is 12 amino acids. Full variable domain (missing parts from reference TRBV30 and TRBJ2-5): SQTIHQWPATLVQPVGSPLSLECTVEGTSNPNLYWYRQAAGRGLQLLFYSVGIGQISSEVPQNLSASRPQDRQFILSSKKLLLSDSGFYLCAYSLPRETQYFGPGTRLLVL.

The V gene is TRBV27, the J gene TRBJ2-4; there is no DNA to check the TCRdb D call of TRBD1. This CDR3 has 16 amino acids. Germline CDR1 and CDR2: MNHEY and SMNVEV (reference sequence). The CDR3 is CASRGQGAQAKNIQYF.

The chain joins TRBV20-1 to TRBJ2-2. The CDR3 is 13 residues long. CDR1 and CDR2 from the germline V gene are DFQATT and SNEGSKA (reference sequence). CDR3 protein: CSGRNANTGELFF.

The chain combines TRBV5-4 with TRBJ2-5; the TCRdb call, TRBD2, lacks DNA for checking. Germline assignment: CDR1 SGHNT and CDR2 YYREEE (reference sequence). This CDR3 has 14 residues. This chain's CDR3 is CASSPGGAQETQYF.

The V call is TRBV19, the J call TRBJ2-1; TCRdb indicates TRBD2, and absent DNA this call remains unverified. The CDR3 runs 16 residues. CDR1 and CDR2 (germline): LNHDA, SQIVND (reference sequence). CDR3 amino acids: CASSTALAGGHNEQFF.

This rearrangement joins TRBV7-2 to TRBJ1-2; the TRBD1 assignment by TCRdb is unverifiable without DNA. CDR3 size: 14 residues. CDR1 SGHTA and CDR2 FQGNSA come from the germline V gene. The CDR3 loop reads CASSLAGQFYGYTF. Using reference TRBV7-2 and TRBJ1-2 for the parts outside the CDR3, the full variable domain is GAGVSQSPSNKVTEKGKDVELRCDPISGHTALYWYRQSLGQGLEFLIYFQGNSAPDKSGLPSDRFSAERTGGSVSTLTIQRTQQEDSAVYLCASSLAGQFYGYTFGSGTRLTVV.

The V gene is TRBV5-1, the J gene TRBJ2-3; TCRdb's D call, TRBD2, is unchecked because there is no DNA. Germline V gives CDR1 SGHRS, CDR2 YFSETQ. This CDR3 spans 16 amino acids. CDR3 sequence: CASSSYTSGRTDTQYF.

By frequency, this clonotype registers medium-sized. The genes are TRBV6-5 and TRBJ2-2. Germline CDR1 and CDR2: MNHEY and SVGAGI. The CDR3 spans 16 residues. The CDR3: CASSTIRRLNTGELFF.

The chain couples TRBV5-1 to TRBJ1-1. Per germline, CDR1 SGHRS and CDR2 YFSETQ. The CDR3 is 12 residues long. CDR3 sequence reads: CASSFLGAEAFF.

V gene TRBV6-4 combines with J gene TRBJ2-1; the D gene TCRdb calls, TRBD2, cannot be checked with no DNA. Germline-derived CDR1 and CDR2 are MRHNA and SNTAGT. The CDR3 is made up of 14 amino acids. CDR3 amino acids: CASSGGSVYNEQFF.

V is TRBV7-6 and J is TRBJ1-2; TCRdb's D call of TRBD1 is untestable without DNA. The CDR3 extends over 16 amino acids. Per the germline V gene, CDR1 is SGHVS and CDR2 is FNYEAQ. CDR3 loop: CASSRTGGRGLDGYTF.

The rearrangement links TRBV6-6 to TRBJ1-6. Germline assignment: CDR1 MNHNY and CDR2 SVGAGI (reference sequence). This CDR3 is built from 15 residues. This chain's CDR3 is CASSYEDSYNSPLHF.

The rearrangement links TRBV10-3 to TRBJ2-2; TCRdb gives TRBD1 as the D gene, but with no DNA this cannot be confirmed. CDR3 size: 11 residues. Germline V gene lookup returns CDR1 ENHRY and CDR2 SYGVKD. This chain's CDR3 is CAIGTSGELFF.